Here is one TCR beta chain with its context. Germline values: CDR1 LGHDT, CDR2 YNNKEL (reference sequence). The CDR3 covers 13 residues. Trimming took 7 bases from V and 4 from J, leaving 11 bases between them. This sample was included in a study of blood T cell repertoires in COVID-19. At the level of the study: The United States, Italy and Spain were the sources of the acute and convalescent COVID-19 samples. T cells, B-cell-depleted T cells, or PBMCs supplied cDNA or gDNA.

Source study methods: Scientists estimated how many nucleated cells there were by amplifying reference gene primers. TCRdb keeps only in-frame clones here, not all; method: immunoSEQ multiplex PCR. Clonal size and the V and J genes are those of that table, whereas D and trimming came from the DNA. The sample carries around 290,000 clones, roughly 90% recorded once. The specimen sequenced was peripheral blood. The source of this sequence is a man aged 35 to 55 with acute or convalescent COVID-19. This chain connects TRBV3-1 (or the pseudogene TRBV3-2) to TRBJ1-5; D may be TRBD1 (5 bases). The CDR3 protein is CASIPGVNQPQHF. The DNA for the CDR3 is TGTGCCAGCATCCCGGGGGTAAATCAGCCCCAGCATTTT.